This TCR beta chain was sequenced in a study of blood T cell repertoires in COVID-19. Study details: Samples representing acute and convalescent COVID-19 were sourced from the United States, Italy and Spain. In each case, the material was cDNA or gDNA derived from T cells, B-cell-depleted T cells, or PBMCs.

As processed by the authors: Estimated nucleated cell counts came from reference gene primer amplification. The protocol was immunoSEQ multiplex PCR, while the TCRdb copy is restricted to in-frame clones and leaves out a portion. The V and J calls and clone size are taken from that table; D and trimming were inferred from the DNA. Of some 120,000 clones listed, around four fifths are singletons. This CDR3 contains 15 residues. Germline CDR1 and CDR2: LGHNA and YSLEER. Germline trimming cut 3 bases from V and 0 bases from J; bases unmatched to any gene: 4. The sample comprised peripheral blood. The chain employs TRBV4-3 and TRBJ2-5; 7 bases are a match to TRBD1. This TCR was sampled from a human donor in a cohort sampled during active COVID-19. CDR3 in DNA: TGCGCCAGCAGCCAGGACAGGTCTTACCAAGAGACCCAGTACTTC. The encoded protein is CASSQDRSYQETQYF.